The rows below give T cell receptor beta chains drawn from one sample of a study of regulatory T cells in long-lasting Graves disease. A single record per CDR3 protein comes from TCRdb applying MiXCR to the multiplex PCR reads. The table has approximately 440,000 distinct CDR3 sequences, 20% to 30% seen once. The sequencing used peripheral blood mononuclear cells (PBMCs), collected when the disease was refractory, from a patient treated with antithyroid drugs. All receptors come from a female donor with Graves disease. CDR3s include the opening cysteine and the closing phenylalanine or tryptophan. Fields, in order: clone size, J gene, V gene, CDR3 protein. The listing skips clone size in some rows; elsewhere it reads once, few, many or a size class.

NA | TRBJ2-5 | TRBV4-1 | CASSQAPRTSGRETQYF
many | TRBJ2-7 | TRBV20-1 | CSAGRGNEQYF
few | TRBJ1-6 | TRBV20-1 | CSALSSGQHRSPLHF
few | TRBJ1-5 | TRBV6-1 | CASTAWDQPQHF
NA | TRBJ1-4 | TRBV6-1 | CASSRDSGLEKLFF
few | TRBJ2-7 | TRBV5-1 | CASSPGQTLTYEQYF
NA | TRBJ1-5 | TRBV7-2 | CASSRGPGLGQAQHF
NA | TRBJ1-5 | TRBV18 | CASGEAGNQPQHF
NA | TRBJ2-2 | TRBV6-5 | CASSYGAGYTGELFF
NA | TRBJ2-1 | TRBV5-1 | CASSQTVIYNEQFF
many | TRBJ1-6 | TRBV28 | CASSRPDARAESPLHF
NA | TRBJ2-1 | TRBV29-1 | CSVEAGGSYNEQFF
many | TRBJ2-7 | TRBV6-1 | CAIQVRDRTYEQYF
few | TRBJ2-2 | TRBV6-1 | CASRAGDRGSTGELFF
NA | TRBJ2-5 | TRBV7-2 | CASSPSSGAWETQYF
NA | TRBJ2-5 | TRBV19 | CASSNLIRQAKKETQYF
many | TRBJ2-6 | TRBV7-3 | CASSTHSGSSGANVLTF
NA | TRBJ2-2 | TRBV7-2 | CASSLIYGELFF
NA | TRBJ2-7 | TRBV15 | CATSRDGEQYF
NA | TRBJ2-7 | TRBV6-1 | CSTGAEGEQYF
NA | TRBJ1-2 | TRBV28 | CASSFRTFYGYTF
few | TRBJ1-5 | TRBV28 | CASSSRVYHNQPQHF
many | TRBJ2-1 | TRBV12-3/TRBV12-4 | CASSPSRLAGTYNEQFF
NA | TRBJ2-7 | TRBV2 | CASDRDSGLSPYF
NA | TRBJ2-1 | TRBV12-3/TRBV12-4 | CASSPMYNEQFF
NA | TRBJ1-4 | TRBV6-1 | CASSEAPVLGEKLFF
few | TRBJ1-1 | TRBV7-3 | CASSPIGGLSTEAFF
NA | TRBJ1-5 | TRBV19 | CASISAGSNQPQHF
many | TRBJ1-1 | TRBV2 | CASSESTGATEAFF
once | TRBJ2-7 | TRBV18 | CASSLQRERGEQYF
few | TRBJ1-2 | TRBV30 | CAWSVPALYTF
few | TRBJ2-2 | TRBV15 | CATSALIGAANTGELFF
NA | TRBJ2-7 | TRBV5-4 | CASSLAGTSGNIEQYF
many | TRBJ2-5 | TRBV20-1 | CSARVNRRSGRETQYF
few | TRBJ1-4 | TRBV6-1 | CASSERGRTNEKLFF
many | TRBJ2-7 | TRBV2 | CASEDRGRYEQYF
few | TRBJ2-7 | TRBV29-1 | CSVEDGDRVGSYEQYF
few | TRBJ2-7 | TRBV27 | CACTSGILPYEQYF
NA | TRBJ2-3 | TRBV4-1 | CASNELAGGADTQYF
NA | TRBJ2-7 | TRBV4-1 | CASSQGTAGGYEQYF
NA | TRBJ2-7 | TRBV7-7 | CASSHRDRPYEQYF
NA | TRBJ1-2 | TRBV7-2 | CASSLAVSAETPYGYTF
NA | TRBJ2-7 | TRBV19 | CASSRTLGTGPYEQYF
once | TRBJ2-1 | TRBV6-5 | CASSYSSGTSGIGYEQFF
NA | TRBJ2-7 | TRBV27 | CASSTAGREFLQYF